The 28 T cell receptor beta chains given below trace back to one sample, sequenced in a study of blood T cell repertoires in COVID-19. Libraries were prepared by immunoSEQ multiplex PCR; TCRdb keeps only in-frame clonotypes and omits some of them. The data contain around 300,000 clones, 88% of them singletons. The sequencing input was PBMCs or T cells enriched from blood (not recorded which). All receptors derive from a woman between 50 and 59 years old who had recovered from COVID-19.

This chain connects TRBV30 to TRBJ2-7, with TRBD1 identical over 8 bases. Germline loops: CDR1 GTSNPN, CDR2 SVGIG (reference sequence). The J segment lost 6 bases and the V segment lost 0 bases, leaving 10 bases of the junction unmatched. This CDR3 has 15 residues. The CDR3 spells CAWSVRTGLVGEQYF. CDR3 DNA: TGTGCCTGGAGTGTACGGACAGGGTTGGTCGGCGAGCAGTACTTC.

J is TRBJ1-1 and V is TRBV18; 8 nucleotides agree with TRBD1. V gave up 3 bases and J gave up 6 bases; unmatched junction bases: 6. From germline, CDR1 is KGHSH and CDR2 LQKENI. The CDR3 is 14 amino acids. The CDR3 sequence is CASSPGQGGAEAFF. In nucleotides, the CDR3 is TGTGCCAGCTCACCCGGACAGGGAGGCGCTGAAGCTTTCTTT.

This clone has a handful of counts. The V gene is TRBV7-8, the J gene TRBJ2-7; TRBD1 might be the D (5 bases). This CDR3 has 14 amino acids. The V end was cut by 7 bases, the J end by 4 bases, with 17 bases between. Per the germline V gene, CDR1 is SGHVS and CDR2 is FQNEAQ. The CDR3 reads CASKHRLLAYEQYF. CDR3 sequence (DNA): TGTGCCAGCAAGCACAGGTTACTCGCTTACGAGCAGTACTTC.

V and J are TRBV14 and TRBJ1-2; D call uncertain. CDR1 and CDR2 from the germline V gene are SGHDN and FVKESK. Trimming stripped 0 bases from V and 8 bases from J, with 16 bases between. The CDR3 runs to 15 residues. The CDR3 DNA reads TGTGCCAGCAGCCAAGAGTACAGAATCCTGGGCGGCTACACCTTC. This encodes CASSQEYRILGGYTF.

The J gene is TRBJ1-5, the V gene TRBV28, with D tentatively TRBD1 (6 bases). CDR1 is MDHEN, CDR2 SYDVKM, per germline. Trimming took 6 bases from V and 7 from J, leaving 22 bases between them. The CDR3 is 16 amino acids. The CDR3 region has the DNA TGTGCCAGCAGCCCCAAAATCAAACAGGGACGCCAGCCCCAGCATTTT. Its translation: CASSPKIKQGRQPQHF.

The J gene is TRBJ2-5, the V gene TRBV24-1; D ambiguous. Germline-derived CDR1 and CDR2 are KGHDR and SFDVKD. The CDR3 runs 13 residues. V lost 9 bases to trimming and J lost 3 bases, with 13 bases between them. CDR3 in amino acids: CATSREVEETQYF. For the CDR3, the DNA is TGTGCCACCTCTAGAGAGGTGGAAGAGACCCAGTACTTC.

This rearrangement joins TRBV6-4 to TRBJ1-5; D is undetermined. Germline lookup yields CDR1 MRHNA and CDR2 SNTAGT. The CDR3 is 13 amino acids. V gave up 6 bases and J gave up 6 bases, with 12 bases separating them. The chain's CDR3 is CASSRGSGQPQHF. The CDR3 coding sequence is TGTGCCAGCAGCCGAGGGTCCGGTCAGCCCCAGCATTTT.

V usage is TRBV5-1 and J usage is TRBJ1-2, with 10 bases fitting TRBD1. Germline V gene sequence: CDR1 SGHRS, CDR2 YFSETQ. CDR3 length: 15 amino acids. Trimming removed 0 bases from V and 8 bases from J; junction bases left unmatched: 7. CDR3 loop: CASSLEGTGAIGYTF. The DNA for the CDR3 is TGCGCCAGCAGCTTGGAGGGGACAGGGGCAATCGGCTACACCTTC.

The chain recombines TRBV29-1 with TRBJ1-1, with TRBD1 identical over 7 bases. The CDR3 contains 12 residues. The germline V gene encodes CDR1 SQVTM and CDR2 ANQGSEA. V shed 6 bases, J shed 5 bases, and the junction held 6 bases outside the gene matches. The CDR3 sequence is CSVSTGMTEAFF. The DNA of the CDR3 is TGCAGCGTATCGACAGGGATGACTGAAGCTTTCTTT.

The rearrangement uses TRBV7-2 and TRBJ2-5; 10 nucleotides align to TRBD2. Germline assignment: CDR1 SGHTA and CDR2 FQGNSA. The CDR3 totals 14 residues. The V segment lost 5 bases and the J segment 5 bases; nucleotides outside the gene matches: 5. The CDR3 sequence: CASSVSGRGETQYF. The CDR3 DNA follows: TGTGCCAGCAGCGTAAGCGGGAGGGGGGAGACCCAGTACTTC.

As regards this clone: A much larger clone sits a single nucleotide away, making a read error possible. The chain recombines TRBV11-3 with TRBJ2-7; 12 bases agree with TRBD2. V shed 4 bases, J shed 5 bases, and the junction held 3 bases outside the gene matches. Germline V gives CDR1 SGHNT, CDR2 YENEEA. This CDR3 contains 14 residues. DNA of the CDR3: TGTGCCAGCAGCTGGACTAGCGGGAAAAACGAGCAGTACTTC. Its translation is CASSWTSGKNEQYF.

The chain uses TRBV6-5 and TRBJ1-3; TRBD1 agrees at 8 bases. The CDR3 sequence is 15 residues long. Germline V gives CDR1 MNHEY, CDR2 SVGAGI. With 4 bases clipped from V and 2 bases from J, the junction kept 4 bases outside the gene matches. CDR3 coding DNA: TGTGCCAGCAGTTCCCCACAGGGGGCTGGAAACACCATATATTTT. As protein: CASSSPQGAGNTIYF.

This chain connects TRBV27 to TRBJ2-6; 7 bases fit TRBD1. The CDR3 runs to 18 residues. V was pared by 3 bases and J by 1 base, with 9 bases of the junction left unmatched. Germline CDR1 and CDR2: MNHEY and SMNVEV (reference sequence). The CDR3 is CASSFHLSTGSGANVLTF. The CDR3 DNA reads TGTGCCAGCAGTTTCCACCTCTCGACAGGGTCTGGGGCCAACGTCCTGACTTTC. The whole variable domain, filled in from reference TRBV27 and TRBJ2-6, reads EAQVTQNPRYLITVTGKKLTVTCSQNMNHEYMSWYRQDPGLGLRQIYYSMNVEVTDKGDVPEGYKVSRKEKRNFPLILESPSPNQTSLYFCASSFHLSTGSGANVLTFGAGSRLTVL.

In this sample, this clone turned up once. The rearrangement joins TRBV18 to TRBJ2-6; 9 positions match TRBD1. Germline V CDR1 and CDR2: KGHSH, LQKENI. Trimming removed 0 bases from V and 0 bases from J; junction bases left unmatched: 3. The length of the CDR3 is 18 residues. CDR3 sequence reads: CASSPPGQGLSGANVLTF. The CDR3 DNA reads TGTGCCAGCTCACCACCGGGACAGGGACTCTCTGGGGCCAACGTCCTGACTTTC.

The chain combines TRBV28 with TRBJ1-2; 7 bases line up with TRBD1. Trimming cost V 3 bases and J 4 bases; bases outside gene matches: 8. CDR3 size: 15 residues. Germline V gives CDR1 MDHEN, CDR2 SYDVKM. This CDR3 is CASSFIGTASYGYTF. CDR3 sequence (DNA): TGTGCCAGCAGTTTCATCGGGACAGCAAGCTATGGCTACACCTTC.

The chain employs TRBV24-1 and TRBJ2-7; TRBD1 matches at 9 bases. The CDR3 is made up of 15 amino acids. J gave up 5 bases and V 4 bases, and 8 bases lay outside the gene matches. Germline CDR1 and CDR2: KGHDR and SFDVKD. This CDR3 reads CATSDPGQGSDEQYF. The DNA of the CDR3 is TGTGCCACCAGTGACCCGGGACAGGGCTCTGACGAGCAGTACTTC.

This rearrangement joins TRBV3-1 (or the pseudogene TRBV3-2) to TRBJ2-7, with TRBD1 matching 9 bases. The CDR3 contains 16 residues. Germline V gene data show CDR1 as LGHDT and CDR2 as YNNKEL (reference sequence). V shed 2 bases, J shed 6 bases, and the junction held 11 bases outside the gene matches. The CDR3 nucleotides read TGTGCCAGCAGCCAACCGTTCCGGGACAGGGTGTTCGAGCAGTACTTC. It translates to CASSQPFRDRVFEQYF.

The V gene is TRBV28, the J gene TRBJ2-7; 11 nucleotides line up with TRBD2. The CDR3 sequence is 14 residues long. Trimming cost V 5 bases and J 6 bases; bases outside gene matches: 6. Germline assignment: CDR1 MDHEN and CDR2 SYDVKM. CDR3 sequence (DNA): TGTGCCAGCAGTCTCACTAGCGGGAGTTCCGAGCAGTACTTC. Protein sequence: CASSLTSGSSEQYF. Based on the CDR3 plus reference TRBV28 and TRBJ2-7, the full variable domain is DVKVTQSSRYLVKRTGEKVFLECVQDMDHENMFWYRQDPGLGLRLIYFSYDVKMKEKGDIPEGYSVSREKKERFSLILESASTNQTSMYLCASSLTSGSSEQYFGPGTRLTVT.

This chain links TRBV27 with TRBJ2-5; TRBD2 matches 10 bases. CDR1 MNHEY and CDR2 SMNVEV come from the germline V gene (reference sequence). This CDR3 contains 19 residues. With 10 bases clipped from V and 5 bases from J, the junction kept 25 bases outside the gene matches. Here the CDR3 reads CATRLLPGSGRSVRETQYF. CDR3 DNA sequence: TGTGCCACCCGATTGCTCCCCGGTAGCGGGAGGTCAGTACGGGAGACCCAGTACTTC.

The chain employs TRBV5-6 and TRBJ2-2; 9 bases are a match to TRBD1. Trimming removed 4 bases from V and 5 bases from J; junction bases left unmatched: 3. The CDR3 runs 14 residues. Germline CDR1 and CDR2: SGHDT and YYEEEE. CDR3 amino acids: CASSAGTGTGELFF. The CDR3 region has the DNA TGTGCCAGCAGCGCCGGGACAGGGACCGGGGAGCTGTTTTTT.

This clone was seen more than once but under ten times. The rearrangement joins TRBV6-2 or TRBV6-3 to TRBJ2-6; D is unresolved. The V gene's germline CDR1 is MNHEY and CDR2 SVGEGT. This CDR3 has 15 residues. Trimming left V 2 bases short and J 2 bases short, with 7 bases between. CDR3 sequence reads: CASSYVRTGANVLTF. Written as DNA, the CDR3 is TGTGCCAGCAGTTACGTGAGGACTGGGGCCAACGTCCTGACTTTC.

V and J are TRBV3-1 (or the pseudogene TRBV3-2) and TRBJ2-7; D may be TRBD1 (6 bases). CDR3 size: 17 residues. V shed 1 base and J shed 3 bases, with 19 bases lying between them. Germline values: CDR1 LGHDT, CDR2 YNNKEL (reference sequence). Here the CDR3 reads CASSQGSPGQAFYEQYF. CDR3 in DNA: TGTGCCAGCAGCCAAGGTAGCCCGGGACAAGCATTCTACGAGCAGTACTTC.

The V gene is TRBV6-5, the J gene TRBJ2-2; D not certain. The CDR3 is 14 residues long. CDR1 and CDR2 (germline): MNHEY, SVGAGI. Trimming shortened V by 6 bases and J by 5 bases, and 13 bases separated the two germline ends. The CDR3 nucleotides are TGTGCCAGCAGGGTGCCCCGCGGAACCGGGGAGCTGTTTTTT. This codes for CASRVPRGTGELFF.

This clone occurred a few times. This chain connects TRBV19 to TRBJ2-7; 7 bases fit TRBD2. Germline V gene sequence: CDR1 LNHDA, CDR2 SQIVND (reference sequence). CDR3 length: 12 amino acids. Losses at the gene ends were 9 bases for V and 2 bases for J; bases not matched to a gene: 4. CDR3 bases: TGTGCCAGCCTAAGCGGGACCTACGAGCAGTACTTC. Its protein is CASLSGTYEQYF. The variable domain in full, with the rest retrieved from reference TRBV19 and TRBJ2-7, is DGGITQSPKYLFRKEGQNVTLSCEQNLNHDAMYWYRQDPGQGLRLIYYSQIVNDFQKGDIAEGYSVSREKKESFPLTVTSAQKNPTAFYLCASLSGTYEQYFGPGTRLTVT.

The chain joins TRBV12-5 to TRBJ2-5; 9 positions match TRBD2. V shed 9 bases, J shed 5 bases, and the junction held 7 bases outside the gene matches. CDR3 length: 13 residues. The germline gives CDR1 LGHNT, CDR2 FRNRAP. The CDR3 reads CASTPSGGETQYF. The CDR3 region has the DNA TGTGCTAGCACCCCGAGCGGGGGGGAGACCCAGTACTTC.

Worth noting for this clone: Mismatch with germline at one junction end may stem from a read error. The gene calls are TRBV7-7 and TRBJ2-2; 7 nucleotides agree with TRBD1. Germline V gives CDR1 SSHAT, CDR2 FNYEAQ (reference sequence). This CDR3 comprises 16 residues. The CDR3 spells CASSPHGDSRAGELFF. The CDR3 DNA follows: TGTGCTAGCAGCCCCCACGGGGACAGCCGGGCCGGGGAGCTGTTTTTT.

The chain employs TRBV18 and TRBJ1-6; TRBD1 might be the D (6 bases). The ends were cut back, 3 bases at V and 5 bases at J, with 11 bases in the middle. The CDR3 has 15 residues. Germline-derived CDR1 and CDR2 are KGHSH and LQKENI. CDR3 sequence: CASSPGGPHNSPLHF. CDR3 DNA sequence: TGTGCCAGCTCACCGGGGGGGCCTCATAATTCACCCCTCCACTTT.

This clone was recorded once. CDR3 nucleotide sequence: TGTGCCAGCTGGACAGGCGGTTTAGAGACCCAGTACTTC. Translated, it gives CASWTGGLETQYF. This chain uses TRBV6-5 with TRBJ2-5; 7 bases are shared with TRBD1. CDR3 size: 13 residues. V lost 8 bases to trimming and J lost 4 bases; unmatched junction nucleotides: 7. Germline V gene sequence: CDR1 MNHEY, CDR2 SVGAGI.